These 17 T cell receptor beta chains originate from one sample sequenced in a study of T cells in Graves' hyperthyroidism and ophthalmopathy. Researchers took RNA transcripts and amplified the TCR beta CDR3 regions from them. The HTBI primer set was used in a first-round RT-PCR of the TCR CDR3. From the multiplex PCR reads, TCRdb called clonotypes with MiXCR, one entry per CDR3 protein. The sample lists about 540,000 distinct CDR3 sequences, about half occurring once. Sequencing was performed on peripheral blood or thyroid tissue (not recorded which). These TCRs come from a woman aged 18-29 years with Graves' hyperthyroidism.

This clonotype turned up a few times. The chain combines TRBV20-1 with TRBJ2-5; 14 positions agree with TRBD2. Germline loops: CDR1 DFQATT, CDR2 SNEGSKA (reference sequence). The trim removed 7 bases at V and 7 bases at J, leaving 5 bases unmatched. This CDR3 comprises 13 residues. CDR3 in DNA: TGCAGTGTGGGACTAGCGGGAGAGTGGACCCAGTACTTC. Translation: CSVGLAGEWTQYF.

This clonotype was counted at least ten times. The chain has TRBV29-1 and TRBJ1-1; 7 bases line up with TRBD1. Germline trimming cut 0 bases from V and 5 bases from J; bases unmatched to any gene: 9. Per germline, CDR1 SQVTM and CDR2 ANQGSEA. This CDR3 comprises 15 residues. CDR3 sequence reads: CSVEDLEGAGTEAFF. CDR3 sequence (DNA): TGCAGCGTTGAAGATCTGGAGGGGGCAGGTACTGAAGCTTTCTTT.

Many counts were recorded for this clonotype. The V and J genes are TRBV7-2 and TRBJ2-5, with TRBD1 matching 9 bases. The germline V gene has CDR1 SGHTA and CDR2 FQGNSA. V shed 5 bases and J 5 bases; nucleotides not matched to a gene: 9. The CDR3 has 15 residues. The CDR3 loop reads CASSQDDRGRETQYF. In DNA, the CDR3 is TGTGCCAGCAGCCAAGATGACAGGGGGAGGGAGACCCAGTACTTC.

The V and J genes are TRBV2 and TRBJ1-1, with 9 bases lining up with TRBD1. The CDR3 contains 11 residues. The V and J ends lost 6 bases and 11 bases, in that order; junction bases with no gene match: 4. Germline loops: CDR1 SNHLY, CDR2 FYNNEI. DNA for the CDR3: TGTGCCAGCAGAGTCGACAGGGGGGCTTTCTTT. It yields the protein CASRVDRGAFF.

The V and J genes are TRBV5-1 and TRBJ2-7; 9 nucleotides align to TRBD1. The CDR3 runs to 14 residues. The germline gives CDR1 SGHRS, CDR2 YFSETQ. Unmatched junction bases numbered 5, after V lost 7 bases and J lost 0 bases. The CDR3 DNA sequence: TGCGCCAGCGGACAGGGGTCTACCTCCTACGAGCAGTACGTC. This translates into CASGQGSTSYEQYV.

This clonotype was seen a few times. In DNA, the CDR3 is TGTGCCAGCAGCCACTCGCCGGCCTCTTGGGGCGGGGAGCTGTTTTTT. Translating gives CASSHSPASWGGELFF. This chain joins TRBV7-8 and TRBJ2-2; unclear D gene. Germline assignment: CDR1 SGHVS and CDR2 FQNEAQ. The CDR3 spans 16 residues. V gave up 5 bases and J gave up 7 bases, with 20 bases separating them.

The chain carries TRBV7-9 and TRBJ1-6, with 7 bases that match TRBD1. There are 16 residues in the CDR3. CDR1 is SEHNR and CDR2 is FQNEAQ in the germline V gene (reference sequence). V shed 6 bases and J 7 bases; nucleotides not matched to a gene: 12. CDR3 bases: TGTGCCAGCAGACCCGGGACAGCGTGGTGGAATTCACCCCTCCACTTT. The encoded protein is CASRPGTAWWNSPLHF.

V and J are TRBV7-2 and TRBJ1-1; D is possibly TRBD1 (5 bases). Trimming took 5 bases from V and 1 from J, leaving 14 bases between them. Germline values: CDR1 SGHTA, CDR2 FQGNSA. This CDR3 contains 15 residues. CDR3 sequence reads: CASSPPRGTNTEAFF. In DNA form, the CDR3 reads TGTGCCAGCAGCCCCCCCAGAGGGACGAACACTGAAGCTTTCTTT. Combining the CDR3 with reference TRBV7-2 and TRBJ1-1 gives the whole variable domain GAGVSQSPSNKVTEKGKDVELRCDPISGHTALYWYRQSLGQGLEFLIYFQGNSAPDKSGLPSDRFSAERTGGSVSTLTIQRTQQEDSAVYLCASSPPRGTNTEAFFGQGTRLTVV.

This clonotype was recorded at least ten times. The V and J genes are TRBV2 and TRBJ1-1, with 8 nucleotides matching TRBD1. V was pared by 2 bases and J by 0 bases, with 2 bases of the junction left unmatched. Germline V gene lookup returns CDR1 SNHLY and CDR2 FYNNEI. This CDR3 has 15 residues. The CDR3 here is CASSEWGQVNTEAFF. CDR3 nucleotide sequence: TGTGCCAGCAGTGAATGGGGACAGGTGAACACTGAAGCTTTCTTT.

The genes are TRBV20-1 and TRBJ1-1; perhaps TRBD1 as D (5 bases). The ends were cut back, 0 bases at V and 0 bases at J, with 11 bases in the middle. CDR1 is DFQATT and CDR2 is SNEGSKA in the germline V gene (reference sequence). The CDR3 runs 15 residues. In nucleotides, the CDR3 is TGCAGTGCTAGAGATCCCCACAGGATGAACACTGAAGCTTTCTTT. Residues: CSARDPHRMNTEAFF.

This clonotype showed up just once. This chain joins TRBV2 and TRBJ1-1; D uncertain. The CDR3 covers 14 residues. The V end lost 4 bases, the J end lost 4 bases, and 13 bases lay between the germline ends. The germline gives CDR1 SNHLY, CDR2 FYNNEI. The CDR3 protein is CASSGLEVGTEAFF. The CDR3 DNA sequence: TGTGCCAGCAGTGGACTGGAGGTTGGCACTGAAGCTTTCTTT.

The V and J genes are TRBV29-1 and TRBJ2-7; 8 bases are a match to TRBD1. CDR1 and CDR2 (germline): SQVTM, ANQGSEA. This CDR3 comprises 13 residues. Losses at the gene ends were 3 bases for V and 2 bases for J; bases not matched to a gene: 3. In DNA form, the CDR3 reads TGCAGCGTTGAGCGGACAGGGACCTACGAGCAGTACTTC. Translation: CSVERTGTYEQYF.

This clonotype was detected many times. V and J are TRBV10-2 and TRBJ1-1; tentative D call: TRBD1 (6 bases). V gave up 9 bases and J gave up 3 bases, with 14 bases separating them. CDR1 and CDR2 from the germline V gene are WSHSY and SAAADI. The CDR3 is 13 residues long. The CDR3 is CASRDITDTEAFF. CDR3 DNA sequence: TGCGCCAGTCGGGACATTACGGACACTGAAGCTTTCTTT.

V and J are TRBV7-2 and TRBJ1-1, with 7 bases fitting TRBD1. CDR3 length: 11 amino acids. Germline V gene sequence: CDR1 SGHTA, CDR2 FQGNSA. J lost 11 bases, V lost 3 bases, and 3 bases had no gene match. DNA of the CDR3: TGTGCCAGCAGCTTTAGACAGGGTGCTTTCTTT. Its protein product is CASSFRQGAFF.

The V and J genes are TRBV29-1 and TRBJ1-1, with D unresolved. The V end was cut by 8 bases, the J end by 1 base, with 11 bases between. The germline CDR1 and CDR2 sequences are SQVTM and ANQGSEA. This CDR3 region has 12 residues. The CDR3 region is CSLTLGNTEAFF. The DNA of the CDR3 is TGCAGCTTGACGCTAGGGAACACTGAAGCTTTCTTT.

The chain has TRBV24-1 and TRBJ2-3; 12 nucleotides align to TRBD2. Germline CDR1 and CDR2: KGHDR and SFDVKD. With 4 bases clipped from V and 1 base from J, the junction kept 5 bases outside the gene matches. The CDR3 is 17 amino acids. This CDR3 is CATSDQGLAGRTDTQYF. The CDR3 DNA reads as TGTGCCACCAGTGACCAGGGACTAGCGGGCCGCACAGATACGCAGTATTTT.

About this clonotype itself: Being one base from a much bigger clone, this may be a read error. The CDR3 sequence is CASGMTGGAGTQYF. In nucleotides, the CDR3 is TGTGCCAGCGGCATGACGGGAGGGGCAGGGACCCAGTACTTC. The rearrangement joins TRBV7-3 to TRBJ2-5; 8 positions match TRBD2. CDR3 length equals 14 residues. The germline CDR1 and CDR2 sequences are SGHTA and FQGTGA. J was trimmed by 7 bases and V by 8 bases; bases with no gene match: 12.